This TCR beta chain is drawn from a study of response to subunit inactivated influenza vaccine. This CDR3 has 17 residues. Trimming took 4 bases from V and 0 from J, leaving 16 bases between them. Germline CDR1 is LGHNA and CDR2 is YNFKEQ. TCRdb independently ran MiXCR on the RT-PCR reads; one entry per CDR3 protein. The sample shows about 540,000 distinct CDR3 sequences, less than 25% of them seen only once. These records were also assigned to another study, of T cells expressing NK-cell markers. That source adds: 5'RACE template switching with UMIs produced the TCR beta cDNA. The sequencing cohort of eight donors included seven HCMV-seropositive individuals and one seronegative individual. Sorting was restricted to alpha-beta TCR T cells by an anti-gamma-delta TCR antibody in several experiments. About 1.0-8% of CD8+ T cells in a handful of donors belonged to dominant NKG2C+ clonotypes. The CD3+CD56-NKG2C+ fraction was also led by these clonotypes in several donors.

The rearrangement uses TRBV4-2 and TRBJ2-1; D may correspond to TRBD1 or TRBD2 (5 bases each). This sequence was found in a man aged 45-65 years who received an inactivated influenza vaccine. The sequences come from CD4+ T cells sorted from PBMCs, collected 12 days after vaccination. CDR3 DNA sequence: TGTGCCAGCAGCCGTACTAATGCAGGGAGCTCCTACAATGAGCAGTTCTTC. Its protein product is CASSRTNAGSSYNEQFF.